One sample yielded the 15 T cell receptor beta chains listed below, sequenced in a study of identical twins. MiXCR, applied by TCRdb to the 5' RACE reads, yields one record per CDR3 protein. This sample carries fewer than 550,000 distinct CDR3 sequences, more than 13% of them seen once, and the ten largest clones take 0.98%. The sample also formed part of further work on yellow fever vaccine responses in identical twins.

The sample was CD4+ T cells sorted from blood. Receptors originate from a young woman in good health.

This clonotype showed up just a few times. The rearrangement joins TRBV2 to TRBJ1-5, with D perhaps matching TRBD1 (6 bases). V lost 4 bases to trimming and J lost 7 bases, with 14 bases between them. The CDR3 runs to 14 residues. The germline V gene has CDR1 SNHLY and CDR2 FYNNEI. The CDR3 sequence is CASSAQGGDQPQHF. The DNA of the CDR3 is TGTGCCAGCAGTGCACAGGGAGGGGACCAGCCCCAGCATTTT.

In its sample, this clonotype was seen many times. The chain carries TRBV12-3 or TRBV12-4 and TRBJ2-5, with 8 bases identical to TRBD2. This CDR3 contains 13 residues. V trimming: 10 bases; J trimming: 4 bases; junction bases outside the gene matches: 8. CDR3 amino acids: CATGLAGTETQYF. The CDR3, as DNA: TGTGCCACCGGACTAGCCGGAACAGAGACCCAGTACTTC.

The table lists this clonotype with a few counts. The rearrangement joins TRBV5-1 to TRBJ1-2; unclear D gene. The CDR3 is 12 amino acids. V lost 0 bases, J lost 7 bases, and 7 bases lay in between. The germline CDR1 and CDR2 sequences are SGHRS and YFSETQ. The CDR3, as DNA: TGCGCCAGCAGCTTGGGGAGAGCTGGCTACACCTTC. Translation gives CASSLGRAGYTF.

This clonotype occurred a few times. The gene calls are TRBV11-2 and TRBJ2-1; D tentatively reads TRBD1 or TRBD2 (5 bases each). Germline V gene data show CDR1 as SGHAT and CDR2 as FQNNGV. This CDR3 contains 13 residues. V was clipped by 7 bases and J by 13 bases, with 20 bases between them. CDR3 sequence (DNA): TGTGCCAGCACCTCGACGGGGACCCAGTCTCAGTTCTTC. Translation gives CASTSTGTQSQFF.

This clonotype was counted ten times or more. This chain connects TRBV5-1 to TRBJ2-7, with 10 bases that match TRBD2. J gave up 5 bases and V 0 bases, and 8 bases lay outside the gene matches. The CDR3 extends over 16 amino acids. Germline lookup yields CDR1 SGHRS and CDR2 YFSETQ. The CDR3 DNA reads as TGCGCCAGCAGCTTGGGGGCTAGCGGGGGTACCCACGAGCAGTACTTC. Protein product: CASSLGASGGTHEQYF. Combining the CDR3 with reference TRBV5-1 and TRBJ2-7 gives the whole variable domain KAGVTQTPRYLIKTRGQQVTLSCSPISGHRSVSWYQQTPGQGLQFLFEYFSETQRNKGNFPGRFSGRQFSNSRSEMNVSTLELGDSALYLCASSLGASGGTHEQYFGPGTRLTVT.

This chain joins TRBV12-3 or TRBV12-4 and TRBJ2-2; D not resolved. Trimming took off 6 bases at V and 6 bases at J, with 11 bases between the two ends. The CDR3 runs 13 residues. The CDR3 loop is CASRQQNAGELFF. In DNA, the CDR3 is TGTGCCAGCAGGCAGCAAAACGCCGGGGAGCTGTTTTTT.

V usage is TRBV5-1 and J usage is TRBJ2-1; D is unclear. V dropped 2 bases and J dropped 10 bases, with 16 bases sitting between them. Germline V gives CDR1 SGHRS, CDR2 YFSETQ. This CDR3 has 14 residues. CDR3 sequence reads: CASSLIPTGQEQFF. In DNA form, the CDR3 reads TGCGCCAGCAGCTTAATCCCCACCGGGCAGGAGCAGTTCTTC. Full variable domain (missing parts from reference TRBV5-1 and TRBJ2-1): KAGVTQTPRYLIKTRGQQVTLSCSPISGHRSVSWYQQTPGQGLQFLFEYFSETQRNKGNFPGRFSGRQFSNSRSEMNVSTLELGDSALYLCASSLIPTGQEQFFGPGTRLTVL.

The V gene is TRBV7-2, the J gene TRBJ2-7; D is uncertain. CDR3 length equals 17 residues. Trimming cost V 3 bases and J 3 bases, with 21 bases left between them. Germline V CDR1 and CDR2: SGHTA, FQGNSA. The CDR3 region is CASSFVEVPTLLYEQYF. CDR3 bases: TGTGCCAGCAGCTTTGTCGAAGTTCCCACCCTTCTCTACGAGCAGTACTTC. The full variable domain, rest sourced from reference TRBV7-2 and TRBJ2-7, is GAGVSQSPSNKVTEKGKDVELRCDPISGHTALYWYRQSLGQGLEFLIYFQGNSAPDKSGLPSDRFSAERTGGSVSTLTIQRTQQEDSAVYLCASSFVEVPTLLYEQYFGPGTRLTVT.

Only a few counts were recorded for this clonotype. The chain has TRBV5-1 and TRBJ2-2; 7 nucleotides align to TRBD2. This CDR3 is 14 amino acids long. Germline trimming cut 5 bases from V and 10 bases from J; bases unmatched to any gene: 11. Germline lookup yields CDR1 SGHRS and CDR2 YFSETQ. This CDR3 reads CASRRSGEREELFF. CDR3 coding DNA: TGCGCCAGCAGACGGAGCGGGGAGAGGGAGGAGCTGTTTTTT.

This clonotype was picked up many times. This chain links TRBV2 with TRBJ2-5; D remains unclear. The CDR3 loop spans 13 amino acids. V shed 4 bases and J shed 2 bases, with 8 bases lying between them. The germline V gene has CDR1 SNHLY and CDR2 FYNNEI. CDR3: CASSGQIQETQYF. Here the CDR3 DNA reads TGTGCCAGCAGTGGTCAAATTCAAGAGACCCAGTACTTC.

This clonotype has a count of ten or more. This chain joins TRBV10-3 and TRBJ2-1; 11 nucleotides agree with TRBD1. V dropped 5 bases and J dropped 5; count of bases not matched to a gene: 5. The length of the CDR3 is 15 residues. CDR1 is ENHRY and CDR2 is SYGVKD in the germline V gene. The CDR3 nucleotides read TGTGCCATCAGTAGGACAGGGGGCATCGACAATGAGCAGTTCTTC. This sequence encodes CAISRTGGIDNEQFF.

This clonotype was observed a few times. The V and J genes are TRBV11-2 and TRBJ2-5, with no clear D. CDR3 length: 15 amino acids. V was shortened by 1 base and J by 1 base, with 10 bases between the two germline ends. Germline V lookup: CDR1 SGHAT, CDR2 FQNNGV. Written as DNA, the CDR3 is TGTGCCAGCAGCTTAGTGGTGGGGATCCAAGAGACCCAGTACTTC. Residues: CASSLVVGIQETQYF. The complete variable domain, with remaining parts taken from reference TRBV11-2 and TRBJ2-5, reads EAGVAQSPRYKIIEKRQSVAFWCNPISGHATLYWYQQILGQGPKLLIQFQNNGVVDDSQLPKDRFSAERLKGVDSTLKIQPAKLEDSAVYLCASSLVVGIQETQYFGPGTRLLVL.

This clonotype occurred a few times. This chain joins TRBV19 and TRBJ1-5; D is unresolved. Germline V CDR1 and CDR2: LNHDA, SQIVND (reference sequence). There are 16 residues in the CDR3. V gave up 3 bases and J gave up 1 base, with 13 bases separating them. CDR3 protein: CASSMSRQLSNQPQHF. CDR3 DNA: TGTGCCAGTAGTATGTCGCGCCAGTTGAGCAATCAGCCCCAGCATTTT.

This clonotype was picked up many times. The rearrangement joins TRBV12-3 or TRBV12-4 to TRBJ2-7; D is undetermined. CDR3 length equals 15 residues. V dropped 5 bases and J dropped 0 bases, with 14 bases sitting between them. The CDR3 sequence is CASSLMAVSSYEQYF. CDR3 bases: TGTGCCAGCAGTCTAATGGCGGTTAGCTCCTACGAGCAGTACTTC.

This clonotype was seen ten or more times. The chain links TRBV20-1 to TRBJ2-7; 7 positions match TRBD2. The J segment lost 6 bases and the V segment lost 8 bases, leaving 16 bases of the junction unmatched. The CDR3 length is 14 residues. Per germline, CDR1 DFQATT and CDR2 SNEGSKA (reference sequence). CDR3 loop: CSYLEAGPSSEQYF. In nucleotides, the CDR3 is TGCAGTTATCTCGAAGCGGGGCCCTCGTCCGAGCAGTACTTC.